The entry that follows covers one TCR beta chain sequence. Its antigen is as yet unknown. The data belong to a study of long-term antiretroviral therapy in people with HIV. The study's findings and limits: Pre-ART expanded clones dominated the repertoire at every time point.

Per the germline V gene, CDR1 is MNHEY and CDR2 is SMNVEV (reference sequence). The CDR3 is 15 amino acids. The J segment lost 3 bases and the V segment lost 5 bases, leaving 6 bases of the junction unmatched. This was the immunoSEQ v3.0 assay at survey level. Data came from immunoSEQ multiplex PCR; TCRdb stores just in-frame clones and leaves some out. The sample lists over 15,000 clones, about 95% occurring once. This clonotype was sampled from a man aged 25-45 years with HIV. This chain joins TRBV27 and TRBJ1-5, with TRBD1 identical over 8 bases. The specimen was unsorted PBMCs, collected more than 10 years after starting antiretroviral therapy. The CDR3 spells CASSHRGGFNQPQHF. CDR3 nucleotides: TGTGCCAGCAGTCACAGGGGGGGTTTCAATCAGCCCCAGCATTTT.